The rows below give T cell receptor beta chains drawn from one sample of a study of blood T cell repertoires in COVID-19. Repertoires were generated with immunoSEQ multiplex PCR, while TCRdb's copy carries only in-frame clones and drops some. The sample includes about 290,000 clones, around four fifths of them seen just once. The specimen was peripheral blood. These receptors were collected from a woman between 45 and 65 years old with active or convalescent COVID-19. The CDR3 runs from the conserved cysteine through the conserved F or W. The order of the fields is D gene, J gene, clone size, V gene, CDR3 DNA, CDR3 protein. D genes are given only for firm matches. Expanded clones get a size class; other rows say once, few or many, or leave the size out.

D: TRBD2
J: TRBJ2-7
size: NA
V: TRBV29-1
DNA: TGCAGCGTGAGACGGACTAGCGGGCACGAGCAGTACTTC
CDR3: CSVRRTSGHEQYF

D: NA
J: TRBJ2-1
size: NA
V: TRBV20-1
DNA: TGCAGTGCCAGTGGGGTGCGGGACAATGAGCAGTTCTTC
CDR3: CSASGVRDNEQFF

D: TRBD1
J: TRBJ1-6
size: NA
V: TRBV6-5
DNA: TGTGCCACCAACCGGGACAGGGGTTCACCCCTCCACTTT
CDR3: CATNRDRGSPLHF

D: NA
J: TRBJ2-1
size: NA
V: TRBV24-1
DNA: TGTGCCACCAGTAAACCTGGGACCGGGCAGGGGAATGAGCAGTTCTTC
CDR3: CATSKPGTGQGNEQFF

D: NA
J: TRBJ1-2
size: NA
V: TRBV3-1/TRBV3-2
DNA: TGTGCCAGCAGCACGCCAGGGGTGGCGGACTACACCTTC
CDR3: CASSTPGVADYTF

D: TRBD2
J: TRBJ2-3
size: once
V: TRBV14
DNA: TGTGCCAGCAGCTATTTTGCGGGGGAGTACACAGATACGCAGTATTTT
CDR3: CASSYFAGEYTDTQYF

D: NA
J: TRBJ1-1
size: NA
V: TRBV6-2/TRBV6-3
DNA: TGTGCCAGCAGTTATTCAGGGTTCACTGAAGCTTTCTTT
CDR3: CASSYSGFTEAFF

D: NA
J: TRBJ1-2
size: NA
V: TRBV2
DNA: TGTGCCAGCAGTGAATCTACTTTACTATCTCTAACCTTC
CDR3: CASSESTLLSLTF

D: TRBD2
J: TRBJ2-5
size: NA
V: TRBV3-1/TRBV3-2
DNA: TGTGCCAGCAGACTTAGCGGGAGTGAGACCCAGTACTTC
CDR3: CASRLSGSETQYF

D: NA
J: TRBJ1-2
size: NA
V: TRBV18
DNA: TGTGCCAGCTCTCCTCTGGCCTTAAACTATGGCTACACCTTC
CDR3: CASSPLALNYGYTF

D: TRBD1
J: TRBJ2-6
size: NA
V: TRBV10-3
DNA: TGTGCCATCAGTGACCGCGAAGGCTCCTGGGACAGGGATGCCTCTGGGGCCAACGTCCTGACTTTC
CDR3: CAISDREGSWDRDASGANVLTF

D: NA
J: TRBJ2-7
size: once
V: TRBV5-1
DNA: TGCGCCAGCAGCTTGGCGGGTGGTGATGCCGAGCAGTACTTC
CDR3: CASSLAGGDAEQYF

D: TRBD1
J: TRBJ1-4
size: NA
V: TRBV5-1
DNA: TGCGCCAGCAGCCCGGCTGGACAGGGCGCGGAAAAACTGTTTTTT
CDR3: CASSPAGQGAEKLFF

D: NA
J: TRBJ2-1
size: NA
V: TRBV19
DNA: TGTGCCAGTAGCCCATTCCAACCACAGGATGAGCAGTTCTTC
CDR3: CASSPFQPQDEQFF

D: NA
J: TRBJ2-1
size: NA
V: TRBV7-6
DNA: TGTGCCAGCAGCTTAGTATGGCGGGGACGGGAACTATACAATGAGCAGTTCTTC
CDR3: CASSLVWRGRELYNEQFF

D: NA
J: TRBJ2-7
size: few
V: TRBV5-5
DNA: TGTGCCAGCAGCCCGGACAGCACCTACGAGCAGTACTTC
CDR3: CASSPDSTYEQYF

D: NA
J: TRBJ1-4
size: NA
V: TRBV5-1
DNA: TGCGCCAGCAGCGTGACAGGCGTTAGGGAAAAACTGTTTTTT
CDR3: CASSVTGVREKLFF

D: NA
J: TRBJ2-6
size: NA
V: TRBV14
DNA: TGTGCCAGCAGCCAAGATATCGGCCAGGGGCCTGACATCCCCCGCTCTGGGGCCAACGTCCTGACTTTC
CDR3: CASSQDIGQGPDIPRSGANVLTF

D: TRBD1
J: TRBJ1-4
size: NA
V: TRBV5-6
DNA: TGTGCCAGCAGCGTCGGAGGGACAGATGAAAAACTGTTTTTT
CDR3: CASSVGGTDEKLFF

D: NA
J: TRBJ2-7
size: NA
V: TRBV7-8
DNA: TGTGCCAGCAGCTTAAATGCAGGAAGATCCTACGAGCAGTACTTC
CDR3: CASSLNAGRSYEQYF

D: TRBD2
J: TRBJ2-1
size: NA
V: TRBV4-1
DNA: TGCGCCAGCAGCCCCAATCCGGGCAGCGGGAGGCCCTCGCGGTTCTTC
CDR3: CASSPNPGSGRPSRFF

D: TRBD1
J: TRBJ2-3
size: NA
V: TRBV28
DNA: TGTGCCAGCAGCAGACAGGGGCCTAGCACAGATACGCAGTATTTT
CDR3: CASSRQGPSTDTQYF

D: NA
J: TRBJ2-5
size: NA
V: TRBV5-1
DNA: TGCGCCAGCAGCCATTATGGGGACACCAGACAAGAGACCCAGTACTTC
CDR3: CASSHYGDTRQETQYF

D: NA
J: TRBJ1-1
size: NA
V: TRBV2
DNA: TGTGCCAGCAGTGGGGGGGGTTCCACCGGTTACACTGAAGCTTTCTTT
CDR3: CASSGGGSTGYTEAFF

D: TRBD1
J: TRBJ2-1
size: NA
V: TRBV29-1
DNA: TGCAGCGTTGTGGACAGGGTTCCACTCTACAATGAGCAGTTCTTC
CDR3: CSVVDRVPLYNEQFF

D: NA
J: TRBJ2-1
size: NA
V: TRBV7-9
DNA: TGTGCCAGCAGAGACTCTTTAGAACGCTCGGGGCAGTTCTTC
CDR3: CASRDSLERSGQFF